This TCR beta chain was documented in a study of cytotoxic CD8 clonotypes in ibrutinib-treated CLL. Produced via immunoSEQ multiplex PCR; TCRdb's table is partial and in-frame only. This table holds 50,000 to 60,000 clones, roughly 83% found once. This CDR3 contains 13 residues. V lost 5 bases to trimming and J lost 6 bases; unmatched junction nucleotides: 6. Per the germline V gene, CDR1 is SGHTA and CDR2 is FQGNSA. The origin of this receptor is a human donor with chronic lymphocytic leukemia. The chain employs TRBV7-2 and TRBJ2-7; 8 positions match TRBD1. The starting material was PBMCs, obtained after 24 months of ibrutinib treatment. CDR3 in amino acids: CASSTIDRGEQYF. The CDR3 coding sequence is TGTGCCAGCAGCACGATAGACAGGGGCGAGCAGTACTTC.